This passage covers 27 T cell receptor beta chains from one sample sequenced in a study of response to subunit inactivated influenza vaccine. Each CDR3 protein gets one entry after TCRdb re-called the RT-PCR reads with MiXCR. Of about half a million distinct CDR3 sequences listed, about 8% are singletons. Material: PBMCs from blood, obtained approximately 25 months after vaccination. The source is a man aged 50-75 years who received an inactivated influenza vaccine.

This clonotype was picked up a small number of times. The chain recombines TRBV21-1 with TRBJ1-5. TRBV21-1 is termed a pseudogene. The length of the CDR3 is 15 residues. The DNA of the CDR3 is TGTGCCAGCAGCAAAAGACAGGGCCCTGGACAGCCCCAGCATTTT. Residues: CASSKRQGPGQPQHF.

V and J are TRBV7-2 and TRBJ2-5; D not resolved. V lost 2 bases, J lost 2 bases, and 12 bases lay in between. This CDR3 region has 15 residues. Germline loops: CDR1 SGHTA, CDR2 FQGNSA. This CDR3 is CASSLFILGQETQYF. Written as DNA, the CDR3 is TGTGCCAGCAGCTTATTTATACTGGGACAAGAGACCCAGTACTTC.

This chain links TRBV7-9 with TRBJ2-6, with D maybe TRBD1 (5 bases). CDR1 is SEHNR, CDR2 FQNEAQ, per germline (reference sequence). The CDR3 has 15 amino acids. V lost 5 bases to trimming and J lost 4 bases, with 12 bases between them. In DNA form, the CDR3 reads TGTGCCAGCAGCCCTAGGGGCTTCGGGGCCAACGTCCTGACTTTC. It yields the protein CASSPRGFGANVLTF.

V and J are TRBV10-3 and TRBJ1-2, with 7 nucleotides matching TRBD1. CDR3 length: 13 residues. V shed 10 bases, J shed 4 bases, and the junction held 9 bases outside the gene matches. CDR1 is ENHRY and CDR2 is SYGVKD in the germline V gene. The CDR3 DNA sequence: TGTGCCAGTATCCGGGACAGCCGCTATGGCTACACCTTC. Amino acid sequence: CASIRDSRYGYTF.

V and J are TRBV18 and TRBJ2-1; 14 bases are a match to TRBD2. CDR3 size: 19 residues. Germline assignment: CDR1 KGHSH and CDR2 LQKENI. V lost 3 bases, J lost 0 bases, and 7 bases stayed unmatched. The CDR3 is CASSPGLAGALSSYNEQFF. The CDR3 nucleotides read TGTGCCAGCTCACCGGGACTAGCGGGGGCCCTGAGCTCCTACAATGAGCAGTTCTTC.

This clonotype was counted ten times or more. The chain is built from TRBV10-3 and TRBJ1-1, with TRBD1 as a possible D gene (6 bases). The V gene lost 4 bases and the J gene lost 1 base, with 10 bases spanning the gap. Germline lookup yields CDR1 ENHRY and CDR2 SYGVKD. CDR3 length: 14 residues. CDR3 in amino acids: CAISGDTPNTEAFF. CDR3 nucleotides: TGTGCCATCAGTGGGGACACCCCGAACACTGAAGCTTTCTTT.

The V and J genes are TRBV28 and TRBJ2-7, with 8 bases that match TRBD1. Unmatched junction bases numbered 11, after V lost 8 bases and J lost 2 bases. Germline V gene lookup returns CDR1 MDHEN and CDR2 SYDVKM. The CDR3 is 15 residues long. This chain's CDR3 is CASYDSSDRAYEQYF. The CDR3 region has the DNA TGTGCCAGCTACGACTCCTCGGACAGGGCCTACGAGCAGTACTTC.

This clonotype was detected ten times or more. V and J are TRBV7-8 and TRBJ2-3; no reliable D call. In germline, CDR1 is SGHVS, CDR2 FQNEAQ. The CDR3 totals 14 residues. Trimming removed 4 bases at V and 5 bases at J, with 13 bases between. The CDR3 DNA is TGTGCCAGCAGCTCCTCACCCCCGCAAGATACGCAGTATTTT. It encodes CASSSSPPQDTQYF.

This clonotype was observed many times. Written as DNA, the CDR3 is TGTGCCAGCAGTTTATCGGGGGGCGGGCATGAAAAACTGTTTTTT. As protein: CASSLSGGGHEKLFF. The chain links TRBV12-3 or TRBV12-4 to TRBJ1-4; D is perhaps TRBD1 (6 bases). The CDR3 is 15 amino acids. V was trimmed by 2 bases and J by 6 bases, leaving 13 bases between them.

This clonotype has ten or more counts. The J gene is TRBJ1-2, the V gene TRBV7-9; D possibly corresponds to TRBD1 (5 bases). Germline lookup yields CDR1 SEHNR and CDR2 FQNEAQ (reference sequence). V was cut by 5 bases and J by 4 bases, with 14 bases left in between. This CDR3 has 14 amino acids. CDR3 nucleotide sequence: TGTGCCAGCAGCGGTTCAGGGTCCGGCTATGGCTACACCTTC. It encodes CASSGSGSGYGYTF.

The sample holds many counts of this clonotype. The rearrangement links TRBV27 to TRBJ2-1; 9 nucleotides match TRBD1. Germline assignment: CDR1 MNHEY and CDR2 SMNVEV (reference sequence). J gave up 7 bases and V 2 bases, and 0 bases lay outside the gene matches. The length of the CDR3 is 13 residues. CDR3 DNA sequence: TGTGCCAGCAGTTTAGGACAGGGGAATGAGCAGTTCTTC. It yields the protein CASSLGQGNEQFF.

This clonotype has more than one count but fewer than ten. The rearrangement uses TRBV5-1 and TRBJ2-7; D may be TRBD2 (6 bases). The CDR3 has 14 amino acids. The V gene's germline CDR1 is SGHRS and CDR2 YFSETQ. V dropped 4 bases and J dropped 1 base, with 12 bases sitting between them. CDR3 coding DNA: TGCGCCAGCAGCCCGGGGGACGGTTCCTACGAGCAGTACTTC. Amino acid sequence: CASSPGDGSYEQYF.

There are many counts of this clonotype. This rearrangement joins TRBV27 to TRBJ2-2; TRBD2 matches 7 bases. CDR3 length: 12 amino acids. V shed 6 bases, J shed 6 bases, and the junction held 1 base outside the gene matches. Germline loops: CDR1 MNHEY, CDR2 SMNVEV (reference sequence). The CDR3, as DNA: TGTGCCAGCAGCGGACTAGCCGGGGAGCTGTTTTTT. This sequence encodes CASSGLAGELFF.

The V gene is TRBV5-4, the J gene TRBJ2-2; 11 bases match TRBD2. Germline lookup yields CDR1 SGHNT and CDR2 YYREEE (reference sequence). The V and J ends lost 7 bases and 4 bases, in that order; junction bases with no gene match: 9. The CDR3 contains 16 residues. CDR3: CASRSGGAEGTGELFF. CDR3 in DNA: TGTGCCAGCCGTAGCGGGGGGGCCGAGGGCACCGGGGAGCTGTTTTTT.

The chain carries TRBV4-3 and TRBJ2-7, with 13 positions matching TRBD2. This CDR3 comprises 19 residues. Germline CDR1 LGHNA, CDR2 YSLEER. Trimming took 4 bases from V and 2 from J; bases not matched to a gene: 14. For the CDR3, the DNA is TGCGCCAGCAGCCTAGGGACTAGCGGGGCTTTCACGCGGACCTACGAGCAGTACTTC. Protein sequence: CASSLGTSGAFTRTYEQYF.

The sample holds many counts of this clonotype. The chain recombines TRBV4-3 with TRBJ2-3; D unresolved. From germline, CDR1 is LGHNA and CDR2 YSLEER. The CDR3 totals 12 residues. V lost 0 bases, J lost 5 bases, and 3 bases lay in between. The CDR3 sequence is CASSQDRDTQYF. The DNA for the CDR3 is TGCGCCAGCAGCCAAGACAGAGATACGCAGTATTTT.

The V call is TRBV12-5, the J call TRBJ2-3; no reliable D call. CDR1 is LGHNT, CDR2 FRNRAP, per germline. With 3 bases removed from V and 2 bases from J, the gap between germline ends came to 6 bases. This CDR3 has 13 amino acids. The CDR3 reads CASGLGNTDTQYF. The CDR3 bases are TGTGCTAGTGGTTTAGGGAACACAGATACGCAGTATTTT.

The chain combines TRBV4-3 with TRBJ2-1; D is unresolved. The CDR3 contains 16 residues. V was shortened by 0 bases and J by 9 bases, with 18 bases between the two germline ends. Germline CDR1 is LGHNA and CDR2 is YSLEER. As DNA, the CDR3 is TGCGCCAGCAGCCAAGATATGTCCAGCCTGTGGAGTGAGCAGTTCTTC. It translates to CASSQDMSSLWSEQFF.

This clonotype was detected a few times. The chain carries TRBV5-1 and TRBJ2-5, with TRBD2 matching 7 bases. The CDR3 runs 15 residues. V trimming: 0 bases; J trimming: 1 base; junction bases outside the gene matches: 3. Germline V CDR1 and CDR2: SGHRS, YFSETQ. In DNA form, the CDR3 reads TGCGCCAGCAGCTTGGAATGGGGGGGCCAAGAGACCCAGTACTTC. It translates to CASSLEWGGQETQYF. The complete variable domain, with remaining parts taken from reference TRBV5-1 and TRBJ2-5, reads KAGVTQTPRYLIKTRGQQVTLSCSPISGHRSVSWYQQTPGQGLQFLFEYFSETQRNKGNFPGRFSGRQFSNSRSEMNVSTLELGDSALYLCASSLEWGGQETQYFGPGTRLLVL.

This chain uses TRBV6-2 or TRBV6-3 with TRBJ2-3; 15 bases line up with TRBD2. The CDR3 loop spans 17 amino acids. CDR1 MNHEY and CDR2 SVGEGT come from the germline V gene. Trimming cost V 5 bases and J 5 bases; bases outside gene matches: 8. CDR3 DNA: TGTGCCAGCAGTATCAGGACTAGCGGGAGGGCCATAGATACGCAGTATTTT. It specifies CASSIRTSGRAIDTQYF.

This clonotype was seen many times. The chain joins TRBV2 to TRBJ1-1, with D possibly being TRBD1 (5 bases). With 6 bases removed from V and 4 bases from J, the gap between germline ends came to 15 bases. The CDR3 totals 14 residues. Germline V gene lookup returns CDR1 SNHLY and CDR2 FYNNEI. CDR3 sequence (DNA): TGTGCCAGCAGCGGGGGGTTCAGGGCCACTGAAGCTTTCTTT. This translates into CASSGGFRATEAFF.

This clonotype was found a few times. The CDR3 bases are TGTGCCAGCAGCGTAGAAGGTCGGGAGTTGGAGACCCAGTACTTC. Protein product: CASSVEGRELETQYF. The chain links TRBV9 to TRBJ2-5, with D possibly TRBD2 on 6 matching bases. Germline V gene sequence: CDR1 SGDLS, CDR2 YYNGEE. Trimming shortened V by 0 bases and J by 5 bases, and 14 bases separated the two germline ends. The CDR3 loop spans 15 amino acids. The variable domain in full, with the rest retrieved from reference TRBV9 and TRBJ2-5, is DSGVTQTPKHLITATGQRVTLRCSPRSGDLSVYWYQQSLDQGLQFLIQYYNGEERAKGNILERFSAQQFPDLHSELNLSSLELGDSALYFCASSVEGRELETQYFGPGTRLLVL.

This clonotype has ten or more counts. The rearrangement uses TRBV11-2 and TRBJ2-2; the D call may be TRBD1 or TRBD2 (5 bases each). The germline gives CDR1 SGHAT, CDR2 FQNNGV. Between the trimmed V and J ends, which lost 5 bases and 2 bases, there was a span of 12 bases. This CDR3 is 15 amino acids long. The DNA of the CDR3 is TGTGCCAGCAGCCCCCGGGACCCCAACACCGGGGAGCTGTTTTTT. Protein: CASSPRDPNTGELFF.

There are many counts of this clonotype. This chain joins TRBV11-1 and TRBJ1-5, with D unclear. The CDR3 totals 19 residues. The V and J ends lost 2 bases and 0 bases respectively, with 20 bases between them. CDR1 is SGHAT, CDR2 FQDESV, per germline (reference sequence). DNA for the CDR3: TGTGCCAGCAGCTTACACACTTACGGACGGGAGAATAGCAATCAGCCCCAGCATTTT. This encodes CASSLHTYGRENSNQPQHF.

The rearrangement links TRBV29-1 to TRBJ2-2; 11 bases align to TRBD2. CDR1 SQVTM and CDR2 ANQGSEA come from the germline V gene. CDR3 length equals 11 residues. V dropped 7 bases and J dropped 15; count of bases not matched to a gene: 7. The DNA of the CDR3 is TGCAGCGCTGTAGCGGGAGGGAGGTTGTTTTTT. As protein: CSAVAGGRLFF.

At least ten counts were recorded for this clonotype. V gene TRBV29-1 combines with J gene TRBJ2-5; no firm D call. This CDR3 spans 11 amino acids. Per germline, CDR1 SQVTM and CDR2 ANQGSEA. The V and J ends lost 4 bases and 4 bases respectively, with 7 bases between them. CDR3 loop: CSVGAAETQYF. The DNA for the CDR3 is TGCAGCGTTGGGGCCGCAGAGACCCAGTACTTC.

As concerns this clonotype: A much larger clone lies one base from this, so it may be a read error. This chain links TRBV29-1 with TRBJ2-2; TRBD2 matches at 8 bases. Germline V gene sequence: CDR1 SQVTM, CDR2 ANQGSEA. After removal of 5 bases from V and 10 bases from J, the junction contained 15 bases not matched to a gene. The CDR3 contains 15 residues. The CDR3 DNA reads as TGCAGCGTTTCACCGGGACTAGGCCCGGGGGAGGAGCTGTTTTTT. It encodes CSVSPGLGPGEELFF.